The present entry profiles one T cell receptor (beta chain) with its context. The data belong to a study of T cell responses to AZD1222 COVID-19 vaccine. The method was immunoSEQ multiplex PCR; TCRdb's version includes in-frame clones alone and lacks a portion of them. The table records some 130,000 clones, around nine tenths of them present only once. Between the trimmed V and J ends, which lost 2 bases and 8 bases, there was a span of 13 bases. This CDR3 has 14 amino acids. Germline lookup yields CDR1 LNHDA and CDR2 SQIVND (reference sequence). The rearrangement joins TRBV19 to TRBJ2-1; D remains ambiguous. Material: peripheral blood, obtained on day 0 of AZD1222 vaccination. The sequence derives from an adult in good health. CDR3 sequence (DNA): TGTGCCAGTAGTATAAATTCATTTTGGGATGAGCAGTTCTTC. Encoded protein: CASSINSFWDEQFF.